The rows below give T cell receptor beta chains drawn from one sample of a study of blood T cells in healthy people across ages. TCRdb analysed the 5' RACE reads with MiXCR anew, one entry per CDR3 protein. The sample has around 1.5 million distinct CDR3 sequences, around two fifths seen once. Sequencing input: blood. The receptors were sampled from a woman aged 18-29 years in good health. Both conserved end residues are part of each CDR3.

v_call	j_call	cdr3_aa
TRBV5-1	TRBJ2-1	CASSLSSGSYNEQFF
TRBV2	TRBJ2-2	CASKGGSGYTGELFF
TRBV27	TRBJ1-1	CASRNRGGAEAFF
TRBV6-1	TRBJ2-7	CASSPGLGLAGGPSYEQYF
TRBV7-2	TRBJ2-3	CASSAAWRFDTQYF
TRBV3-1	TRBJ2-3	CASSQDPLNTQYF
TRBV15	TRBJ1-5	CATSRRQGESSQPQHF
TRBV12-3/TRBV12-4	TRBJ2-5	CASSSTSSGEETQYF
TRBV6-6	TRBJ2-5	CASSYSGAPVETQYF
TRBV12-5	TRBJ2-1	CASGAGSGKGGEQFF
TRBV10-3	TRBJ2-2	CATGAGGQDTGELFF
TRBV5-1	TRBJ2-7	CASSRGEFPSYEQYF
TRBV29-1	TRBJ1-2	CSVPDRAHYGYTF
TRBV7-6	TRBJ1-1	CASSPDGSEAFF
TRBV4-1	TRBJ1-2	CASSPQGWSSGGGSYGYTF
TRBV6-1	TRBJ2-7	CASRKEVAYEQYF
TRBV2	TRBJ2-6	CASSESRRSGANVLTF
TRBV2	TRBJ2-3	CASSEGTALRTDTQYF
TRBV28	TRBJ1-6	CASSPNGRGALFNSPLHF
TRBV6-5	TRBJ1-4	CASQGQGTNEKLFF
TRBV4-2	TRBJ2-5	CASSRSGLTETQYF
TRBV12-3/TRBV12-4	TRBJ1-4	CASSRPGSTNEKLFF
TRBV9	TRBJ2-1	CASSVVQGPRNEQFF
TRBV15	TRBJ1-3	CATSAWTLSSGNTIYF
TRBV20-1	TRBJ1-5	CSAATLPGQGIRPQHF
TRBV28	TRBJ2-6	CASLLGSGANVLTF
TRBV20-1	TRBJ2-3	CSARFRREQYF
TRBV2	TRBJ2-7	CASSVSGTGEQYF
TRBV9	TRBJ1-1	CASSVGEAMNTEAFF
TRBV7-3	TRBJ1-5	CASSSPGEGNQPQHF
TRBV4-1	TRBJ2-7	CASSRLTAGDLYEQYF
TRBV7-3	TRBJ2-2	CASSLKFEWSNTGELFF
TRBV7-2	TRBJ2-1	CASSFQTGWGHNEQFF
TRBV2	TRBJ2-5	CASSEGLAPYNEQYF
TRBV20-1	TRBJ2-7	CSARHGSAYEQYF
TRBV29-1	TRBJ2-6	CSVEWAANRGGANVLTF
TRBV6-6	TRBJ2-3	CASSYGSGRTDTQYF
TRBV7-9	TRBJ2-3	CASSLSQSPTDTQYF
TRBV29-1	TRBJ1-2	CSVRDDTGHGYTF
TRBV6-5	TRBJ1-5	CASSSRQGDQPQHF
TRBV20-1	TRBJ2-5	CSAGSRTASQETQYF
TRBV12-3/TRBV12-4	TRBJ2-1	CASRLSGSKDEQFF
TRBV28	TRBJ2-7	CASSFKRGPYEQYF
TRBV12-3/TRBV12-4	TRBJ1-1	CASSPDRAERAFF
TRBV7-9	TRBJ1-6	CASSFPPFLHF
TRBV6-6	TRBJ2-3	CASLRLASDTQYF
TRBV5-1	TRBJ2-7	CASSSGEKSYEQYF
TRBV7-2	TRBJ2-5	CASSRTKAGETQYF
TRBV14	TRBJ2-1	CASSRLPPETWNSGEIRNEQFF